What follows is one T cell receptor (beta chain) and its context. One junction end disagrees with the germline gene, perhaps due to a read error. The PCR made use of 60 Vbeta and 13 Jbeta primers. As originally analysed: There were around 80 million unique TCR beta chains by a later count, and around 10 million of them were shared. The data were produced by immunoSEQ multiplex PCR, yet TCRdb's version contains in-frame clones alone and is incomplete. V and J calls and clone size are as listed in that table; D and trimming were resolved from the DNA. The sample has 85,000 to 130,000 clones, roughly 88% seen once; the top ten hold more than 0.95%. This sample stems from a study of cytomegalovirus exposure and HLA in healthy donors. The sequenced material came from PBMCs. The sequence came from a woman under 30 in good health and CMV-seronegative.

CDR3 sequence (DNA): TGTGCCAGTAGTATTCTCACACCCCCCCATGGGGCGCTTAACTTC. Amino acid sequence: CASSILTPPHGALNF. V gene TRBV19 combines with J gene TRBJ2-7, with D possibly TRBD1 on 5 matching bases. Germline V gives CDR1 LNHDA, CDR2 SQIVND (reference sequence). The CDR3 covers 15 residues.